A single sample gave rise to the 3 T cell receptor beta chains below, sequenced in a study of T cell responses to AZD1222 COVID-19 vaccine. Profiling relied on immunoSEQ multiplex PCR, and the TCRdb table lists in-frame clones only, not all of them. The sample gives 130,000 to 150,000 clones, roughly 93% of which show up once; just under 2% is in the top ten. The material sequenced was peripheral blood, taken 28 days after the second AZD1222 dose. The receptors derive from an adult who received the AZD1222 COVID-19 vaccine.

The chain has TRBV7-9 and TRBJ2-1; tentative D call: TRBD1 (5 bases). Germline V CDR1 and CDR2: SEHNR, FQNEAQ (reference sequence). The V gene lost 4 bases and the J gene lost 0 bases, with 10 bases spanning the gap. This CDR3 region has 15 residues. CDR3 nucleotides: TGTGCCAGCAGCTCAAAGACAGACTCCTACAATGAGCAGTTCTTC. Its translation is CASSSKTDSYNEQFF.

This chain joins TRBV6-5 and TRBJ1-6; D is ambiguous. The CDR3 loop spans 13 amino acids. Germline CDR1 reads MNHEY; CDR2 reads SVGAGI. Trimming left V 6 bases short and J 13 bases short, with 16 bases between. The CDR3 nucleotides are TGTGCCAGCAGAACCCGACCACACGAGCCCCTCCACTTT. It is translated as CASRTRPHEPLHF.

This chain connects TRBV5-8 to TRBJ1-1, with 7 bases matching TRBD1. CDR1 is SGHTS and CDR2 is YDEGEE in the germline V gene. V trimming: 5 bases; J trimming: 0 bases; junction bases outside the gene matches: 10. The CDR3 sequence is 16 residues long. The CDR3 protein is CASRRPGTAMNTEAFF. The CDR3 DNA follows: TGTGCCAGCAGACGTCCCGGGACAGCAATGAACACTGAAGCTTTCTTT. Full variable domain (outside the CDR3, taken from reference TRBV5-8 and TRBJ1-1): EAGVTQSPTHLIKTRGQQATLRCSPISGHTSVYWYQQALGLGLQFLLWYDEGEERNRGNFPPRFSGRQFPNYSSELNVNALELEDSALYLCASRRPGTAMNTEAFFGQGTRLTVV.